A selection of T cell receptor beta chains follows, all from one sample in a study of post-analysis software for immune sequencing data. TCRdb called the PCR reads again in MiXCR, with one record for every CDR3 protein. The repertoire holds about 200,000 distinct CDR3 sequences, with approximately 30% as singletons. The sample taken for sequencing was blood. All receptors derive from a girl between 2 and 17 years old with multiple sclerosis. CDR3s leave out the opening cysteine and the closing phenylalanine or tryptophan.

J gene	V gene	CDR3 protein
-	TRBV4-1	ASSHSGGAYNEQY
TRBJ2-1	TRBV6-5	ASMVGRTGGLDEQF
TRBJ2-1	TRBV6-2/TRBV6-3	ASSARGLMYNEQF
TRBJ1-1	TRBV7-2	ATFDTTLPEAF
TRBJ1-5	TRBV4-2	ASSQEVRFSNQPQH
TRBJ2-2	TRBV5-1	ASSFGLADTGELF
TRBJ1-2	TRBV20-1	SASWPYGYT
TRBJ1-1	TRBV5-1	ASSLEDWTEAF
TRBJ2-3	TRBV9	ASSADRGLGDTQY
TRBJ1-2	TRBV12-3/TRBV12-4	ASSSTAPYGYT
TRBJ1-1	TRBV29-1	SSALRTMNTEAF
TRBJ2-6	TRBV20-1	SARDWGDRALSSGANVLT
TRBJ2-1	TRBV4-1	ASSQRPDEQF
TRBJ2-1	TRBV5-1	ASSPKRTGLGAGGQFLNNEQF
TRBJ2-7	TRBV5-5	ASSWSLLRDSYEQY
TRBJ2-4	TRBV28	ASRYKNIQY
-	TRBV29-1	SVWDGSLTYEQY
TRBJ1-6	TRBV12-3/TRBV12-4	ASSVQGYNSPLH
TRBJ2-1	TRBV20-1	SAQGLAGGLGNEQF
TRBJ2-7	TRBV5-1	ASSVTPGPYEQY
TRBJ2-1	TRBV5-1	ASRTAKGPLSYNEQF
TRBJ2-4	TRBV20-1	SARAERGGDIQY
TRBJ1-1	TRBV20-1	SARGLGGGEAF
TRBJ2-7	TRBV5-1	ASSLALAGGPYEQY
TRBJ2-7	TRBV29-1	SVVHAHRGSYEQY
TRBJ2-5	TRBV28	ASSPGDSQETQY
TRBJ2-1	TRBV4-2	ASSQDGSYNEQF
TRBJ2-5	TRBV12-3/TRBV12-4	ASSLGSSGGQKTQY
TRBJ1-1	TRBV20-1	SARGSGWDTEAF
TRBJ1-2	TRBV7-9	ASQRDT
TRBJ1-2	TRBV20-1	SAVRPNGNGYT
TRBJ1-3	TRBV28	ASSLPGAGNAIY